Sequencing of this TCR beta chain was carried out in a study of human T cells and chemical hapten exposure. Individual cDNA molecules each carried unique molecular identifiers attached by the library. TCRdb reanalysed the RACE reads using MiXCR and keeps one entry per CDR3 protein. The table records about 170,000 distinct CDR3 sequences, roughly 25% of them present only once. Described time point: patch test 3, about 24 weeks after DPC sensitization. Treatment defined: therapeutic diphenylcyclopropenone sensitization with weekly scalp DPC. Those who donated were patients with alopecia, 18 to 70 years of age, and suitable for DPC. Unfractionated whole blood was the source of the extracted total RNA. The origin of this receptor is a woman between 18 and 29 years old with alopecia areata. Some clones in this sample may be carry-over from other donors' samples. The input for sequencing was whole blood, taken in connection with sensitization to the hapten diphenylcyclopropenone (DPC).

DNA for the CDR3: TGCGCCAGCAACAGGCGGGTTTTCGCGAACACCGGGGAGCTGTTTTTT. Protein: CASNRRVFANTGELFF. The V gene is TRBV5-1, the J gene TRBJ2-2; either TRBD1 or TRBD2 may supply D (5 bases each). This CDR3 region has 16 residues. Germline V CDR1 and CDR2: SGHRS, YFSETQ. Trimming left V 6 bases short and J 0 bases short, with 15 bases between.